The 14 T cell receptor beta chains below all came from one sample that was sequenced in a study of OX40 agonist ivuxolimab in advanced cancers. Data came from immunoSEQ multiplex PCR; TCRdb stores just in-frame clones and leaves some out. The table records 75,000 to 100,000 clones, 70% to 90% of them present only once. The sequencing here drew on CD4+ or CD8+ T cells sorted from blood, taken in a trial of the OX40 agonist ivuxolimab. These receptors all stem from an adult with an advanced solid tumor such as melanoma, head and neck, liver or kidney cancer.

This clone showed up just once. V gene TRBV5-4 combines with J gene TRBJ1-1, with 7 bases lining up with TRBD1. V shed 6 bases, J shed 0 bases, and the junction held 5 bases outside the gene matches. The CDR3 covers 14 residues. CDR1 is SGHNT, CDR2 YYREEE, per germline (reference sequence). In DNA form, the CDR3 reads TGTGCCAGCAACAGGGGCCGGGTGAACACTGAAGCTTTCTTT. Its protein is CASNRGRVNTEAFF.

This clone has just a few counts. The same CDR3 can be traced to other DNA sequences in this sample. J is TRBJ2-2 and V is TRBV7-9; 10 nucleotides match TRBD1. Unmatched junction bases numbered 0, after V lost 4 bases and J lost 7 bases. The CDR3 extends over 13 amino acids. Looked up from germline, CDR1 is SEHNR and CDR2 is FQNEAQ (reference sequence). CDR3 loop: CASSWDRGGELFF. The CDR3 DNA is TGTGCCAGCAGCTGGGACAGGGGCGGGGAGCTGTTTTTT.

DNA for the CDR3: TGTGCCAGCATCGCCTTTTCCTACGAGCAGTACTTC. Protein: CASIAFSYEQYF. The gene calls are TRBV2 and TRBJ2-7; D is uncertain. The germline V gene encodes CDR1 SNHLY and CDR2 FYNNEI. The CDR3 extends over 12 amino acids. The V end lost 7 bases, the J end lost 1 base, and 8 bases lay between the germline ends.

This clone was observed once. The rearrangement links TRBV18 to TRBJ1-1, with unresolved D. Germline V gene lookup returns CDR1 KGHSH and CDR2 LQKENI. The V end was cut by 1 base, the J end by 1 base, with 7 bases between. The CDR3 covers 14 residues. As DNA, the CDR3 is TGTGCCAGCTCACCACAGTGGGAGAACACTGAAGCTTTCTTT. Translating it yields CASSPQWENTEAFF.

The chain employs TRBV7-9 and TRBJ2-7; no firm D call. V was trimmed by 6 bases and J by 1 base, leaving 13 bases between them. The CDR3 sequence is 14 residues long. The germline V gene has CDR1 SEHNR and CDR2 FQNEAQ (reference sequence). CDR3 DNA: TGTGCCAGCAGTCAGGCCGACGGGTCCTACGAGCAGTACTTC. Translating gives CASSQADGSYEQYF.

The chain joins TRBV7-9 to TRBJ1-4; TRBD1 matches at 7 bases. The CDR3 spans 15 residues. Losses at the gene ends were 5 bases for V and 5 bases for J; bases not matched to a gene: 8. The germline V gene encodes CDR1 SEHNR and CDR2 FQNEAQ (reference sequence). CDR3 sequence reads: CASSPRQGVNEKLFF. CDR3 coding DNA: TGTGCCAGCAGCCCCCGACAGGGTGTAAATGAAAAACTGTTTTTT.

The V gene is TRBV21-1, the J gene TRBJ2-1; TRBD2, the table's D call, lacks a check against the DNA. TRBV21-1 is designated a pseudogene. The CDR3 consists of 18 residues. The DNA for the CDR3 is TGTGCCAGCAGCAAGAGGGCGCTAGCGGGAGGGCCGCCCAATGAGCAGTTCTTC. Translation: CASSKRALAGGPPNEQFF.

The chain employs TRBV7-2 and TRBJ2-3; 8 bases align to TRBD1. The CDR3 sequence is 13 residues long. The junction had 3 bases not matched to a gene; V was cut back by 4 bases and J by 6 bases. CDR1 SGHTA and CDR2 FQGNSA come from the germline V gene. The CDR3 here is CASSSGGRDTQYF. In nucleotides, the CDR3 is TGTGCCAGCAGCTCAGGGGGCCGTGATACGCAGTATTTT.

The chain couples TRBV15 to TRBJ2-7; D is unresolved. Germline assignment: CDR1 LNHNV and CDR2 YYDKDF (reference sequence). The CDR3 is 13 amino acids. The ends were cut back, 1 base at V and 4 bases at J, with 8 bases in the middle. The CDR3, as DNA: TGTGCCACCAGCAGAGTAGATTTGTACGAGCAGTACTTC. It translates to CATSRVDLYEQYF.

This clone appeared a few times. The CDR3 nucleotides read TGTGCCAGCAGCGGGAGGGGGAGAGGGGCCAACGTCCTGACTTTC. Its translation: CASSGRGRGANVLTF. The J gene is TRBJ2-6, the V gene TRBV9, with D perhaps being TRBD1 or TRBD2 (6 bases each). Germline V gene sequence: CDR1 SGDLS, CDR2 YYNGEE. V shed 3 bases and J shed 4 bases, with 11 bases lying between them. The CDR3 spans 15 residues.

The rearrangement joins TRBV5-1 to TRBJ2-6, with TRBD1 identical over 8 bases. J lost 0 bases, V lost 4 bases, and 6 bases had no gene match. CDR1 is SGHRS, CDR2 YFSETQ, per germline. The CDR3 covers 17 residues. The CDR3 bases are TGCGCCAGCAGCCCCGGGACAGGCCGCTCTGGGGCCAACGTCCTGACTTTC. Amino acids: CASSPGTGRSGANVLTF.

The chain couples TRBV6-4 to TRBJ1-1; D not certain. The germline V gene encodes CDR1 MRHNA and CDR2 SNTAGT. The ends were cut back, 3 bases at V and 4 bases at J, with 12 bases in the middle. This CDR3 spans 14 amino acids. The CDR3 coding sequence is TGTGCCAGCAGTGAGCAGTTTCGGGCCACTGAAGCTTTCTTT. This codes for CASSEQFRATEAFF.

The chain uses TRBV15 and TRBJ1-4; D call uncertain. Germline V gene data show CDR1 as LNHNV and CDR2 as YYDKDF (reference sequence). The germline V and J ends were trimmed by 2 bases and 0 bases, with 13 bases remaining between them. The CDR3 loop spans 17 amino acids. CDR3 amino acids: CATSRTLDLTTNEKLFF. CDR3 in DNA: TGTGCCACCAGCAGAACGTTGGACCTAACAACTAATGAAAAACTGTTTTTT. The full variable domain, in which reference TRBV15 and TRBJ1-4 provide the parts outside the CDR3, is DAMVIQNPRYQVTQFGKPVTLSCSQTLNHNVMYWYQQKSSQAPKLLFHYYDKDFNNEADTPDNFQSRRPNTSFCFLDIRSPGLGDTAMYLCATSRTLDLTTNEKLFFGSGTQLSVL.

The chain combines TRBV2 with TRBJ2-7, with TRBD1 as a possible D gene (6 bases). With 4 bases removed from V and 3 bases from J, the gap between germline ends came to 16 bases. There are 15 residues in the CDR3. The germline V gene encodes CDR1 SNHLY and CDR2 FYNNEI. The CDR3 reads CASSGTQGIVYEQYF. The CDR3 nucleotides are TGTGCCAGCAGTGGGACACAGGGCATCGTCTACGAGCAGTACTTC. Drawing the rest from reference TRBV2 and TRBJ2-7, the complete variable domain is EPEVTQTPSHQVTQMGQEVILRCVPISNHLYFYWYRQILGQKVEFLVSFYNNEISEKSEIFDDQFSVERPDGSNFTLKIRSTKLEDSAMYFCASSGTQGIVYEQYFGPGTRLTVT.